This T cell receptor (beta chain) appears in the sequencing data of a study of vaccination effects on CD4 cells after COVID-19. Whole-study context: Post-vaccine sample collection fell at a median of 72 days after the second dose. General study findings and limits: Clones arising from infection and from vaccination showed marked clonal contraction late after vaccination.

Within the ViraFEST assay, antigen-specific CD4+ T cells underwent expansion with viral peptide pools prior to sequencing. Researchers isolated CD4+ T cells once roughly ten days of culture had elapsed. The participants, recipients of two vaccine doses, got either BNT162b2 or mRNA-1273. Nucleocapsid antibody tests were negative, and the vaccine recipients had no prior SARS-CoV-2 infection. Note on this clone: Its specificity is not known.

Repertoires were generated with immunoSEQ multiplex PCR, while TCRdb's copy carries only in-frame clones and drops some. The table records about 72,000 clones, about 86% of them present only once. This CDR3 is 14 amino acids long. Germline CDR1 reads WSHSY; CDR2 reads SAAADI. V was pared by 6 bases and J by 6 bases, with 5 bases of the junction left unmatched. The chain carries TRBV10-2 and TRBJ2-3, with 11 bases lining up with TRBD1. The sample was CD4+ T cells from PBMCs cultured with HCoV-229E spike peptides, taken after COVID-19 vaccination. The TCR was taken from a human donor who received a COVID-19 vaccine. In DNA form, the CDR3 reads TGCGCCAGCAGAGGACAGGGGGCGTTGGATACGCAGTATTTT. It is translated as CASRGQGALDTQYF.